This TCR beta chain was found in a study of Ad26.COV2.S vaccination and SARS-CoV-2 variants. Study-level information: In the study, Ad26.COV2.S was injected intramuscularly once, or twice 56 days apart.

Here immunoSEQ multiplex PCR was the method, and the copy in TCRdb shows in-frame clones only, minus some. The table has 350,000 to 450,000 clones, over 75% seen once. The CDR3 is made up of 13 amino acids. Trimming pared 3 bases from V and 2 bases from J, leaving 7 bases between. Germline values: CDR1 SGHAT, CDR2 FQNNGV. Treatment noted: some 19 received Ad26.COV2.S at low or high dose, single or two shots; several received placebo; per-sample allocation not given. Collection of the samples took place on day 63 after the first injection of vaccine or placebo. A Boston adult aged 18-55 years was the donor. Built on an Ad26 vector, the vaccine expressed Wuhan-strain SARS-CoV-2 spike. This clone was seen only a few times.

The TCR was taken from a person aged 18-60 years who received the Ad26.COV2.S COVID-19 vaccine or a placebo. The chain is built from TRBV11-2 and TRBJ1-2; D remains unclear. The sample was peripheral blood, taken in a trial of Ad26.COV2.S vaccine versus placebo. The CDR3 DNA reads TGTGCCAGCAGCTTGGATAGGAACTATGGCTACACCTTC. Encoded protein: CASSLDRNYGYTF.